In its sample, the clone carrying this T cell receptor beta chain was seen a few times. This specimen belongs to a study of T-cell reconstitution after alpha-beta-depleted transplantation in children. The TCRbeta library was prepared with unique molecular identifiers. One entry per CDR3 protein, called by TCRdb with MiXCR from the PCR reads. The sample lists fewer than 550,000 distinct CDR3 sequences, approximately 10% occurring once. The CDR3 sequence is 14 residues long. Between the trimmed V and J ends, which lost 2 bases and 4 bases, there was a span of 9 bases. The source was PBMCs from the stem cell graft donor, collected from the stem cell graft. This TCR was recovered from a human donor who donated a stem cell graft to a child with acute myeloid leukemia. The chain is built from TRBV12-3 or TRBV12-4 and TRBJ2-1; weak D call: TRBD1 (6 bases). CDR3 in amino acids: CASSLKGGYNEQFF. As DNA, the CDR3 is TGTGCCAGCAGTTTAAAAGGGGGTTACAATGAGCAGTTCTTC.